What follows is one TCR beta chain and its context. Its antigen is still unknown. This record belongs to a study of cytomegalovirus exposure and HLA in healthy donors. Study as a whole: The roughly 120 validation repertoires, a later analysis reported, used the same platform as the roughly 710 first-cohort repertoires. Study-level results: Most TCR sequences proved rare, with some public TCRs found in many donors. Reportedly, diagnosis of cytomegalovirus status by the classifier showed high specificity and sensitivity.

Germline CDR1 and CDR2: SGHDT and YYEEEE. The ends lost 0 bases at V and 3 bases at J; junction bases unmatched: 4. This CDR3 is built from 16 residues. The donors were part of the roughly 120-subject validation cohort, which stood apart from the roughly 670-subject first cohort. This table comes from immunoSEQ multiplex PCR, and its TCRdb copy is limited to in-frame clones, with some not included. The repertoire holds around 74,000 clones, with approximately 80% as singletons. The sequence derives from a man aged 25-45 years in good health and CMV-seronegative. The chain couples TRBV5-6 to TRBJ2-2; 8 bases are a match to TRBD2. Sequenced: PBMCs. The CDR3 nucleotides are TGTGCCAGCAGCTTGGCCGTCGGGAGGGACACCGGGGAGCTGTTTTTT. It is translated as CASSLAVGRDTGELFF.